One sample yielded the 17 T cell receptor beta chains listed below, sequenced in a study of blood T cell repertoires in COVID-19. Clones were read by immunoSEQ multiplex PCR, and TCRdb kept only the in-frame ones, dropping some. The sample lists some 140,000 clones; around 88% were seen once. The sequencing sample was made of peripheral blood. These receptors originate from a man aged 45-65 years with active or convalescent COVID-19.

This clone was seen only a few times. This chain links TRBV6-1 with TRBJ2-3; D ambiguous. The germline V gene has CDR1 MNHNS and CDR2 SASEGT. The CDR3 loop spans 14 amino acids. V was shortened by 2 bases and J by 2 bases, with 8 bases between the two germline ends. The CDR3 DNA reads as TGTGCCAGCAGTGAAAGCTATTCCACAGATACGCAGTATTTT. The encoded protein is CASSESYSTDTQYF.

The table lists this clone with a few counts. The V and J genes are TRBV12-5 and TRBJ2-7; D is uncertain. Trimming removed 3 bases at V and 1 base at J, with 7 bases between. CDR3 size: 13 residues. Germline CDR1 and CDR2: LGHNT and FRNRAP. CDR3 sequence: CASGFSGSYEQYF. CDR3 DNA: TGTGCTAGTGGTTTTTCGGGTTCCTACGAGCAGTACTTC.

The rearrangement uses TRBV28 and TRBJ1-5; D possibly corresponds to TRBD1 (5 bases). The CDR3 runs to 12 residues. CDR1 is MDHEN, CDR2 SYDVKM, per germline. Trimming took off 7 bases at V and 3 bases at J, with 7 bases between the two ends. CDR3 sequence: CASNRYNQPQHF. Written as DNA, the CDR3 is TGTGCCAGCAACAGGTACAATCAGCCCCAGCATTTT.

V gene TRBV28 combines with J gene TRBJ2-5, with D tentatively TRBD1 (7 bases). V lost 8 bases and J lost 2, with 15 bases in between. The CDR3 spans 14 residues. Germline-derived CDR1 and CDR2 are MDHEN and SYDVKM. The CDR3 region is CASCCGTEQETQYF. CDR3 coding DNA: TGTGCCAGCTGTTGCGGGACAGAGCAAGAGACCCAGTACTTC.

The chain carries TRBV7-7 and TRBJ1-4; 7 bases line up with TRBD1. The CDR3 sequence is 16 residues long. Trimming at V came to 1 base and at J to 3 bases, leaving 5 bases not matched to a gene. The germline CDR1 and CDR2 sequences are SSHAT and FNYEAQ (reference sequence). CDR3 amino acids: CASSLERGRPNEKLFF. The DNA for the CDR3 is TGTGCCAGCAGCTTAGAAAGGGGGCGCCCTAATGAAAAACTGTTTTTT.

The chain employs TRBV7-8 and TRBJ2-7; no definite D call. CDR1 is SGHVS, CDR2 FQNEAQ, per germline. Trimming removed 5 bases from V and 1 base from J, with 15 bases in between. CDR3 length: 15 amino acids. The CDR3 loop reads CASSTSSVVSYEQYF. The DNA for the CDR3 is TGTGCCAGCAGCACCAGTTCAGTGGTTTCCTACGAGCAGTACTTC.

The J gene is TRBJ2-7, the V gene TRBV7-8; no clear D. Germline values: CDR1 SGHVS, CDR2 FQNEAQ. CDR3 length equals 15 residues. V gave up 7 bases and J gave up 2 bases, with 18 bases separating them. CDR3 sequence (DNA): TGTGCCAGCATCCCCACCCGGGTCCAGCCCTACGAGCAGTACTTC. This codes for CASIPTRVQPYEQYF.

Written as DNA, the CDR3 is TGTGCCAGCAGCGTAGGGACAGCTAGCAATCAGCCCCAGCATTTT. This translates into CASSVGTASNQPQHF. The V call is TRBV9, the J call TRBJ1-5; maybe TRBD1 (6 bases). The CDR3 spans 15 residues. The germline gives CDR1 SGDLS, CDR2 YYNGEE. With 0 bases removed from V and 0 bases from J, the gap between germline ends came to 7 bases. The complete variable domain, with remaining parts taken from reference TRBV9 and TRBJ1-5, reads DSGVTQTPKHLITATGQRVTLRCSPRSGDLSVYWYQQSLDQGLQFLIQYYNGEERAKGNILERFSAQQFPDLHSELNLSSLELGDSALYFCASSVGTASNQPQHFGDGTRLSIL.

This chain links TRBV19 with TRBJ1-5; a weak D match, TRBD1 (6 bases). V was shortened by 6 bases and J by 0 bases, with 12 bases between the two germline ends. The CDR3 length is 15 residues. Per germline, CDR1 LNHDA and CDR2 SQIVND (reference sequence). CDR3 bases: TGTGCCAGTAGGGGGACACTAACTAGCAATCAGCCCCAGCATTTT. This encodes CASRGTLTSNQPQHF.

This clone came up a few times. The chain couples TRBV10-2 to TRBJ1-1; possibly TRBD1 for D (5 bases). With 6 bases removed from V and 4 bases from J, the gap between germline ends came to 15 bases. The CDR3 contains 14 residues. The V gene's germline CDR1 is WSHSY and CDR2 SAAADI. CDR3 in DNA: TGCGCCAGCAGGCAGGGAGGGGTGGTCACTGAAGCTTTCTTT. Protein: CASRQGGVVTEAFF.

The chain joins TRBV6-6 to TRBJ2-7; tentatively, D is TRBD2 (6 bases). The CDR3 length is 14 residues. Germline V gene sequence: CDR1 MNHNY, CDR2 SVGAGI (reference sequence). Between the trimmed V and J ends, which lost 6 bases and 4 bases, there was a span of 16 bases. The CDR3 sequence: CASSPRRGFYEQYF. The CDR3 coding sequence is TGTGCCAGCAGCCCAAGGAGGGGTTTTTACGAGCAGTACTTC.

V is TRBV5-4 and J is TRBJ1-2, with D possibly being TRBD1 (5 bases). V was cut by 1 base and J by 7 bases, with 8 bases left in between. Germline loops: CDR1 SGHNT, CDR2 YYREEE (reference sequence). This CDR3 comprises 12 residues. The CDR3 region has the DNA TGTGCCAGCAGCTTGCCCACAGGTGGCTACACCTTC. Protein product: CASSLPTGGYTF. The full variable domain, completed using reference TRBV5-4 and TRBJ1-2, is ETGVTQSPTHLIKTRGQQVTLRCSSQSGHNTVSWYQQALGQGPQFIFQYYREEENGRGNFPPRFSGLQFPNYSSELNVNALELDDSALYLCASSLPTGGYTFGSGTRLTVV.

The genes are TRBV15 and TRBJ1-1; 7 positions agree with TRBD1. CDR3 length equals 15 residues. J gave up 0 bases and V 4 bases, and 5 bases lay outside the gene matches. In germline, CDR1 is LNHNV, CDR2 YYDKDF (reference sequence). In DNA form, the CDR3 reads TGTGCCACCAGCAAGCACAGGGGCCTGAACACTGAAGCTTTCTTT. It encodes CATSKHRGLNTEAFF.

This rearrangement joins TRBV7-8 to TRBJ2-1, with D hard to call. This CDR3 comprises 12 residues. CDR1 is SGHVS, CDR2 FQNEAQ, per germline. V lost 4 bases and J lost 12, with 13 bases in between. The CDR3 sequence is CASSSNSELQFF. CDR3 DNA: TGTGCCAGCAGCTCGAATAGTGAATTGCAGTTCTTC.

The genes are TRBV10-3 and TRBJ2-5; D remains unclear. V lost 2 bases and J lost 6, with 22 bases in between. The CDR3 consists of 17 residues. The germline V gene encodes CDR1 ENHRY and CDR2 SYGVKD. The CDR3 DNA reads TGTGCCATCAGTGAGGGGCCAGCCCAGGCCCGCAAGAAGACCCAGTACTTC. This translates into CAISEGPAQARKKTQYF.

For the CDR3, the DNA is TGCGCCAGCAGCCCGATAAAAACTAGCGGCACCGGGGAGCTGTTTTTT. This codes for CASSPIKTSGTGELFF. The rearrangement links TRBV5-1 to TRBJ2-2; 8 bases are shared with TRBD2. The CDR3 contains 16 residues. CDR1 SGHRS and CDR2 YFSETQ come from the germline V gene. After removal of 4 bases from V and 4 bases from J, the junction contained 9 bases not matched to a gene.

The chain joins TRBV5-1 to TRBJ2-1, with 7 positions matching TRBD2. Germline lookup yields CDR1 SGHRS and CDR2 YFSETQ. This CDR3 has 15 amino acids. Trimming cost V 1 base and J 4 bases; bases outside gene matches: 5. The CDR3 DNA reads TGCGCCAGCAGCTTGCAACTAGCGCAGTACAATGAGCAGTTCTTC. Protein: CASSLQLAQYNEQFF.